The present TCR beta chain was sequenced within a study of blood T cell repertoires in COVID-19. Only in-frame clones appear in the TCRdb table, and some are missing; sequencing was by immunoSEQ multiplex PCR. The repertoire includes around 200,000 clones, about 88% of them detected once, and about 3% sits in the top ten. The length of the CDR3 is 15 residues. Germline CDR1 is KGHSH and CDR2 is LQKENI. Trimming removed 3 bases from V and 1 base from J, with 9 bases in between. This TCR was recovered from a man aged 40-49 years with active or convalescent COVID-19. The sample comprised peripheral blood. V gene TRBV18 combines with J gene TRBJ2-2, with D unresolved. The CDR3 nucleotides are TGTGCCAGCTCACCTCTGGCAGGGAACACCGGGGAGCTGTTTTTT. The encoded protein is CASSPLAGNTGELFF.